This is a list of T cell receptor beta chains from one sample in a study of cytomegalovirus exposure and HLA in healthy donors. Here immunoSEQ multiplex PCR was the method, and the copy in TCRdb shows in-frame clones only, minus some. The sample lists under 200,000 clones, 82% seen once, with less than 0.85% in the top ten. What was sequenced was PBMCs. All receptors come from a woman between 18 and 29 years old in good health and CMV-seronegative. CDR3s include the opening cysteine and the closing phenylalanine or tryptophan.

V gene: TRBV19; J gene: TRBJ2-7; CDR3 protein: CASSIRGLDRGHEQYF
V gene: TRBV5-6; J gene: TRBJ1-1; CDR3 protein: CASSRNTEAFF
V gene: TRBV18; J gene: TRBJ2-1; CDR3 protein: CASSPYNNEQFF
V gene: TRBV28; J gene: TRBJ1-2; CDR3 protein: CASSFQTANYGYTF
V gene: TRBV11-2; J gene: TRBJ2-1; CDR3 protein: CASSLRGLAGNEQFF
V gene: TRBV6-5; J gene: TRBJ1-6; CDR3 protein: CASSSGQGGFYSPLHF
V gene: TRBV6-6; J gene: TRBJ1-5; CDR3 protein: CASSSQGVGFNQPQHF
V gene: TRBV2; J gene: TRBJ2-3; CDR3 protein: CASSVTASGSTDTQYF
V gene: TRBV7-9; J gene: TRBJ2-4; CDR3 protein: CASSLSGQRIHIQYF
V gene: TRBV7-9; J gene: TRBJ2-7; CDR3 protein: CASSPRTGAYEQYF
V gene: TRBV28; J gene: TRBJ2-7; CDR3 protein: CASSLGTGGSEQYF
V gene: TRBV12-5; J gene: TRBJ2-7; CDR3 protein: CASGLGTPPYEQYF
V gene: TRBV6-5; J gene: TRBJ2-7; CDR3 protein: CASRLGFAPTGEQYF
V gene: TRBV15; J gene: TRBJ2-1; CDR3 protein: CATSQDYSHYNEQFF
V gene: TRBV7-9; J gene: TRBJ2-7; CDR3 protein: CASSLDGAELYEQYF
V gene: TRBV6-6; J gene: TRBJ2-7; CDR3 protein: CASRGEDYEQYF
V gene: TRBV19; J gene: TRBJ1-5; CDR3 protein: CASNLGGPQHF
V gene: TRBV6-5; J gene: TRBJ2-7; CDR3 protein: CASSYAGTSGMEQYF
V gene: TRBV5-1; J gene: TRBJ2-1; CDR3 protein: CASSLTSGSYNEQFF
V gene: TRBV5-6; J gene: TRBJ2-7; CDR3 protein: CASSLMGLAGSYEQYF
V gene: TRBV15; J gene: TRBJ2-1; CDR3 protein: CATSRESMGLAFGEQFF
V gene: TRBV18; J gene: TRBJ1-6; CDR3 protein: CASSKTGESPLHF
V gene: TRBV19; J gene: TRBJ2-5; CDR3 protein: CASSIALKETQYF
V gene: TRBV28; J gene: TRBJ1-5; CDR3 protein: CASRGQHNQPQHF
V gene: TRBV19; J gene: TRBJ2-4; CDR3 protein: CASSISGAGSDIQYF
V gene: TRBV18; J gene: TRBJ1-4; CDR3 protein: CASSPRETNEKLFF
V gene: TRBV6-5; J gene: TRBJ2-2; CDR3 protein: CASSSDLAGYTGELFF
V gene: TRBV9; J gene: TRBJ1-1; CDR3 protein: CASSFRTGAEAFF
V gene: TRBV28; J gene: TRBJ2-1; CDR3 protein: CASSLLRRGSGTSIYEQFF
V gene: TRBV6-5; J gene: TRBJ2-5; CDR3 protein: CASTNGGKGETQYF
V gene: TRBV14; J gene: TRBJ2-4; CDR3 protein: CASSQGLINIQYF
V gene: TRBV7-2; J gene: TRBJ2-1; CDR3 protein: CASSLKRGSGGFYNEQFF
V gene: TRBV11-3; J gene: TRBJ2-3; CDR3 protein: CASSLQVGGSTDTQYF
V gene: TRBV27; J gene: TRBJ2-7; CDR3 protein: CASGSSGSPHEQYF
V gene: TRBV5-1; J gene: TRBJ2-3; CDR3 protein: CASSSGGQVTDTQYF
V gene: TRBV5-1; J gene: TRBJ2-1; CDR3 protein: CASSGLAGGFNEQFF
V gene: TRBV6-1; J gene: TRBJ1-6; CDR3 protein: CASSEEAVPYNSPLHF
V gene: TRBV27; J gene: TRBJ2-7; CDR3 protein: CASSFRSPTSDNSYEQYF
V gene: TRBV6-5; J gene: TRBJ2-7; CDR3 protein: CASSKGDRLDEQYF
V gene: TRBV6-5; J gene: TRBJ2-7; CDR3 protein: CASSYSTSGSFHEQYF
V gene: TRBV10-1; J gene: TRBJ2-3; CDR3 protein: CASSAGQEHTDTQYF
V gene: TRBV7-9; J gene: TRBJ1-1; CDR3 protein: CSSSLADTEAFF
V gene: TRBV5-4; J gene: TRBJ2-3; CDR3 protein: CASRLDHTSTDTQYF
V gene: TRBV7-9; J gene: TRBJ1-2; CDR3 protein: CSSSREGYGYTF
V gene: TRBV9; J gene: TRBJ2-7; CDR3 protein: CASSVEGDRPYEQYF
V gene: TRBV5-5; J gene: TRBJ1-6; CDR3 protein: CASSSRVGGDSPLHF
V gene: TRBV9; J gene: TRBJ2-6; CDR3 protein: CASSVLTGQGVSGANVLTF
V gene: TRBV6-1; J gene: TRBJ2-7; CDR3 protein: CASSEVGWGRHEQYF
V gene: TRBV5-6; J gene: TRBJ1-1; CDR3 protein: CASSSGFNEAFF
V gene: TRBV27; J gene: TRBJ1-2; CDR3 protein: CATRRPGDYGYTF
V gene: TRBV27; J gene: TRBJ2-3; CDR3 protein: CASSPEGTDTQYF